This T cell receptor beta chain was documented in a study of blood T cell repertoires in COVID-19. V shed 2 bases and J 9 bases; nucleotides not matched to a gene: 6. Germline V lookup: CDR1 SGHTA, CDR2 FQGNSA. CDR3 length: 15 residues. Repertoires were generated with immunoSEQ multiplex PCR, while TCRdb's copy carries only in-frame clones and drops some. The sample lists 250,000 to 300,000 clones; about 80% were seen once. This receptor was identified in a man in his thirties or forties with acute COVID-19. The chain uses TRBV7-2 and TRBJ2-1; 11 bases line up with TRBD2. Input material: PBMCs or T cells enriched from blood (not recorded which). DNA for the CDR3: TGTGCCAGCAGCTTATATGAACTAGCGGGGGTTGAGCAGTTCTTC. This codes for CASSLYELAGVEQFF.